What follows are 6 T cell receptor beta chains derived from one specimen sequenced in a study of cytomegalovirus exposure and HLA in healthy donors. Vbeta (60) and Jbeta (13) primers were used in the PCR. Measured with immunoSEQ multiplex PCR; TCRdb has only the in-frame clones, and not every one. This sample contains about 160,000 clones. The sample was PBMCs. The receptor source for this set is a man aged 25-40 years in good health and CMV-seronegative.

The gene calls are TRBV5-6 and TRBJ2-7; D gene ambiguous. This CDR3 spans 15 amino acids. CDR1 and CDR2 (germline): SGHDT, YYEEEE. The V end lost 0 bases, the J end lost 0 bases, and 10 bases lay between the germline ends. CDR3 amino acids: CASSLGWYSSYEQYF. The CDR3 coding sequence is TGTGCCAGCAGCTTGGGTTGGTATAGCTCCTACGAGCAGTACTTC.

The chain employs TRBV5-1 and TRBJ2-7; 10 bases fit TRBD1. J lost 6 bases, V lost 3 bases, and 6 bases had no gene match. The CDR3 has 14 residues. Germline CDR1 and CDR2: SGHRS and YFSETQ. CDR3 protein: CASSSGTGAIEQYF. The DNA of the CDR3 is TGCGCCAGCAGCTCCGGGACAGGGGCCATCGAGCAGTACTTC.

The genes are TRBV7-6 and TRBJ2-2; 12 bases align to TRBD2. Germline V gives CDR1 SGHVS, CDR2 FNYEAQ. CDR3 length: 17 amino acids. V gave up 5 bases and J gave up 4 bases; unmatched junction bases: 8. CDR3 coding DNA: TGTGCCAGCAGCCGGTCTAGCGGGAGGGCCCCCACCGGGGAGCTGTTTTTT. Its translation: CASSRSSGRAPTGELFF.

The chain uses TRBV6-1 and TRBJ1-4; 10 nucleotides match TRBD1. The V gene end was trimmed by 9 bases and the J gene end by 8 bases; junction bases not matched to a gene: 12. The CDR3 has 15 residues. Per the germline V gene, CDR1 is MNHNS and CDR2 is SASEGT. Here the CDR3 DNA reads TGTGCCAGTAGCCGGGGAGGGACAGGGGAAGAAAAACTGTTTTTT. Translating gives CASSRGGTGEEKLFF.

The chain combines TRBV6-5 with TRBJ2-1, with D uncertain. The CDR3 is made up of 14 amino acids. CDR1 is MNHEY and CDR2 is SVGAGI in the germline V gene. V was cut by 6 bases and J by 9 bases, with 18 bases left in between. CDR3 protein: CASRPVNDYGEQFF. The CDR3 DNA sequence: TGTGCCAGCAGGCCCGTTAACGATTACGGTGAGCAGTTCTTC.

The rearrangement uses TRBV28 and TRBJ2-5, with TRBD2 matching 13 bases. Germline CDR1 MDHEN, CDR2 SYDVKM. This CDR3 has 16 amino acids. J was trimmed by 4 bases and V by 3 bases; bases with no gene match: 5. The CDR3 is CASSFGGLAGLETQYF. For the CDR3, the DNA is TGTGCCAGCAGTTTCGGGGGACTAGCGGGGCTAGAGACCCAGTACTTC.